This paragraph reports one T cell receptor beta chain. These data come from a study of cytomegalovirus exposure and HLA in healthy donors. In germline, CDR1 is KGHSY, CDR2 FQNENV. Trimming pared 7 bases from V and 8 bases from J, leaving 20 bases between. The CDR3 covers 14 residues. PCR employed 60 Vbeta and 13 Jbeta primers. Original handling: It was a later analysis that counted about 80 million unique TCR beta chains, of which 9.5 million to 14 million were shared. Measured with immunoSEQ multiplex PCR; TCRdb has only the in-frame clones, and not every one. V and J calls and clone size are given by that table; D and trimming were obtained from the DNA. Of tens of thousands of clones in the sample, roughly 80% are singletons; the top ten hold about 20%.

The chain combines TRBV16 with TRBJ1-2; the D gene is possibly TRBD1 (5 bases). The TCR sequence derives from a young woman in good health and CMV-seropositive. The specimen was PBMCs. The CDR3 reads CASTPGGRVLGYTF. In nucleotides, the CDR3 is TGTGCCAGCACGCCCGGTGGCAGGGTGTTAGGCTACACCTTC.